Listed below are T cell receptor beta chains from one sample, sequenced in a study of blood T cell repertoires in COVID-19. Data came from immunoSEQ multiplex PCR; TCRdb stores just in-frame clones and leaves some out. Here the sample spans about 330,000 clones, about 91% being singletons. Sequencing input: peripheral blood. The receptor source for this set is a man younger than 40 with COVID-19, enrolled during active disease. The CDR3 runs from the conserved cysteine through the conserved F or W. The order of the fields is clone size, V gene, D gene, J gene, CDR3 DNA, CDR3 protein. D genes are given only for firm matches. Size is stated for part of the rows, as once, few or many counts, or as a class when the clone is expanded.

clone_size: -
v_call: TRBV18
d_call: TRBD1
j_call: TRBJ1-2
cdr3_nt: TGTGCCAGCTCACTAGGACAGGAGAATGGCTACACCTTC
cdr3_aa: CASSLGQENGYTF

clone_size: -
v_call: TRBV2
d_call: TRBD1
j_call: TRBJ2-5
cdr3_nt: TGTGCCAGCAGTGGGGACCGGGACAGGAGCCAAGAGACCCAGTACTTC
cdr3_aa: CASSGDRDRSQETQYF

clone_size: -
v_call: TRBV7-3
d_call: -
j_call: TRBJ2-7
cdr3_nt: TGTGCCAGCAGCTTAACCAGGGGCGACGAGCAGTACTTC
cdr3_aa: CASSLTRGDEQYF

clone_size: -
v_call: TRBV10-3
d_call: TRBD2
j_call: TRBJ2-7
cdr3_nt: TGTGCCATCAGTGGGGGGGGCGAGCAGTACTTC
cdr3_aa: CAISGGGEQYF

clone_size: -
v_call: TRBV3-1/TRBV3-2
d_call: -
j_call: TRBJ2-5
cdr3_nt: TGTGCCTTCCCCCCGGGGTGGAAGACCCAGTACTTC
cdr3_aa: CAFPPGWKTQYF

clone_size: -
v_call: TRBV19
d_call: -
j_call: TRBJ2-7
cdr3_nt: TGTGCCAGCGCCGTAGGGGACTCCTACGAGCAGTACTTC
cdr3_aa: CASAVGDSYEQYF

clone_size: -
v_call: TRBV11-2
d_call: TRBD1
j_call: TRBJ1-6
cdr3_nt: TGTGCCAGCAGCCCGCAAACCGGGACAGCGACTAATTCACCCCTCCACTTT
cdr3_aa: CASSPQTGTATNSPLHF

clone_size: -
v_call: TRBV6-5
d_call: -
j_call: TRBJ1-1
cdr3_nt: TGTGCCAGCAGTTCGGGGGACCTAGGGAACACTGAAGCTTTCTTT
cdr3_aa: CASSSGDLGNTEAFF

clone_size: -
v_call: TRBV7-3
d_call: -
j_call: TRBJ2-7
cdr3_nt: TGTGCCAGCAGCTTAATGCGGGGCTACGAGCAGTACTTC
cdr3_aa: CASSLMRGYEQYF

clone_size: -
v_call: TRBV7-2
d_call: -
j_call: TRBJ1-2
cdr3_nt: TGTGCCAGCAGCTTGGTTTTACGAGGCTATGGCTACACCTTC
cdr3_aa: CASSLVLRGYGYTF

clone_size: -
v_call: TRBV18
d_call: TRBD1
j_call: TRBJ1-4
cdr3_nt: TGTGCCAGCTCACCACCGTCGACAGGGGGACGGGAAAAACTGTTTTTT
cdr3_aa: CASSPPSTGGREKLFF

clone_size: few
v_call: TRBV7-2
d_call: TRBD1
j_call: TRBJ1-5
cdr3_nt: TGTGCCAGCAGCTTGAACCCCGGGACAGGGGGCCAGCCCCAGCATTTT
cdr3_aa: CASSLNPGTGGQPQHF

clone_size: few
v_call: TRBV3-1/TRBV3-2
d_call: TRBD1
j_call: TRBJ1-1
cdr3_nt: TGTGCCAGCAGCTTGCGATCGGGACAGGGGGCCACTGAAGCTTTCTTT
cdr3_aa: CASSLRSGQGATEAFF

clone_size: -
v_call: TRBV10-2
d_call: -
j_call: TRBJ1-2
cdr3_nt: TGCGCCAGCAGTGACGGTCTGGAGGTGCACAGAGGCTATGGCTACACCTTC
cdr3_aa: CASSDGLEVHRGYGYTF

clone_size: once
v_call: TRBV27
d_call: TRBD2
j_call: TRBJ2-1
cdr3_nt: TGTGCCAGCAGTTACGAGCGGGAATGGTACAATGAGCAGTTCTTC
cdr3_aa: CASSYEREWYNEQFF

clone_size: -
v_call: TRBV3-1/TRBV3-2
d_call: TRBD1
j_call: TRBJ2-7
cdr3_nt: TGTGCCAGCAGCCAAGCTCCAGGGGGCTACGAGCAGTACTTC
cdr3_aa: CASSQAPGGYEQYF

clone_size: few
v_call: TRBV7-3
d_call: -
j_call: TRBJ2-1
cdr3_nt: TGTGCCAGCAGCTTAAATCGGGACTCCTACAATGAGCAGTTCTTC
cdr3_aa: CASSLNRDSYNEQFF

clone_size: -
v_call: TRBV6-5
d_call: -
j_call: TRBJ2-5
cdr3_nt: TGTGCCAGCAGAAGGCACCGGGACTACCAAGAGACCCAGTACTTC
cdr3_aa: CASRRHRDYQETQYF

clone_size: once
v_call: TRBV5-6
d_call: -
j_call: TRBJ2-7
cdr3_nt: TGTGCCAGCAGCCTTGATGAGAACTACGAGCAGTACTTC
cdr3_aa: CASSLDENYEQYF

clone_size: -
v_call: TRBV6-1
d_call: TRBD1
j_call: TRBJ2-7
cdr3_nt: TGTGCCAGCAGTGAAAGAGGGGGACAGGGGCGCGAGCAGTACTTC
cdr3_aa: CASSERGGQGREQYF

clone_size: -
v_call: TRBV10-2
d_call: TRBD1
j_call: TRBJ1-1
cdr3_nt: TGCGCCAGCAGCCCGGACAGGGGGAGGACTGAAGCTTTCTTT
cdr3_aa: CASSPDRGRTEAFF

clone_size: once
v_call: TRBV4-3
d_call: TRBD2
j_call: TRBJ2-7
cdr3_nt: TGCGCCAGCAGCCAAGATCGACTAGCGGGAGGTCTCTCCTACGAGCAGTACTTC
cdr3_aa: CASSQDRLAGGLSYEQYF

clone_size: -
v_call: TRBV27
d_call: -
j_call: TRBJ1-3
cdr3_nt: TGTGCCAGCAGTTTATTGGGGGGCTCTGGAAACACCATATATTTT
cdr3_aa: CASSLLGGSGNTIYF

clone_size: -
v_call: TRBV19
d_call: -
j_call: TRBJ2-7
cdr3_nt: TGTGCCAGTAGTATCTTCGGGGGAATGGTGACCTACGAGCAGTACTTC
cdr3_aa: CASSIFGGMVTYEQYF

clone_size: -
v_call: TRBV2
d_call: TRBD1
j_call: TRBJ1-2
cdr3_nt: TGTGCCAGCAGTGCCCAATACCGACAGGGGCCTTATGGCTACACCTTC
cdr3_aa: CASSAQYRQGPYGYTF

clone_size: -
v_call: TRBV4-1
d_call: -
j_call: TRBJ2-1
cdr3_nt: TGCGCCAGCAGCCAAGCATCCGGGACTGGGTGGGGACAGTTCTTC
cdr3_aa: CASSQASGTGWGQFF

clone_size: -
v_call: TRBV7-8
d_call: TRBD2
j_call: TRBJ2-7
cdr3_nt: TGTGCCAGCAGCCCGGGGGCGGGAGGCTACGAGCAGTACTTC
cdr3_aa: CASSPGAGGYEQYF